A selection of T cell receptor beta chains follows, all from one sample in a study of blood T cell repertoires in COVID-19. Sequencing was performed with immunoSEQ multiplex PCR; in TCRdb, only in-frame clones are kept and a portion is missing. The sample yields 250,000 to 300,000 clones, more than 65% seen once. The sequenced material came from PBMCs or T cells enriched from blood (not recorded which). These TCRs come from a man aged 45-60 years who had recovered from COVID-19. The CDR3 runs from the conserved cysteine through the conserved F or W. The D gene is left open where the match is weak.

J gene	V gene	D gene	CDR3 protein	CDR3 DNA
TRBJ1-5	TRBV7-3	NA	CASSLRPGDQPQHF	TGTGCCAGCAGCTTGCGGCCAGGGGATCAGCCCCAGCATTTT
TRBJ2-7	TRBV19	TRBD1	CASSTPPGQGVYEQYF	TGTGCCAGTAGTACTCCCCCGGGACAGGGGGTCTACGAGCAGTACTTC
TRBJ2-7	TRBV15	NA	CATSRGTPSGEQYF	TGTGCCACCAGCAGAGGGACTCCCTCTGGAGAGCAGTACTTC
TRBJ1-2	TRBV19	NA	CASTDPGGNYGYTF	TGTGCCAGTACCGACCCGGGAGGGAACTATGGCTACACCTTC
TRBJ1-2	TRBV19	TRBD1	CASHLGTGAPNYGYTF	TGTGCCAGTCATTTGGGGACAGGGGCTCCTAACTATGGCTACACCTTC
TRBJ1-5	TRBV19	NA	CASSTGRGGNQPQHF	TGTGCCAGTAGTACGGGGCGGGGTGGCAATCAGCCCCAGCATTTT
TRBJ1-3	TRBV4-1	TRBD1	CASSQMGQSSGNTIYF	TGCGCCAGCAGCCAGATGGGACAGAGCTCTGGAAACACCATATATTTT
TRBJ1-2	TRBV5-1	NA	CASSLEGVDGYTF	TGCGCCAGCAGCTTGGAGGGGGTTGATGGCTACACCTTC
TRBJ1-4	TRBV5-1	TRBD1	CASSDGTGSEKLFF	TGCGCCAGCAGTGACGGGACAGGGAGTGAAAAACTGTTTTTT
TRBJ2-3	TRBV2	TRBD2	CARDLAGRYSTDTQYF	TGTGCCAGAGACCTAGCGGGAAGATATAGCACAGATACGCAGTATTTT